This T cell receptor beta chain stems from a study of T cells in Graves' hyperthyroidism and ophthalmopathy. The CDR3 totals 15 residues. V lost 3 bases to trimming and J lost 5 bases, with 14 bases between them. Amplified TCR beta CDR3 regions came from RNA transcripts. The HTBI primer set served for first-round RT-PCR of the TCR CDR3. TCRdb independently ran MiXCR on the multiplex PCR reads; one entry per CDR3 protein. Of about 420,000 distinct CDR3 sequences in the sample, around 14% are singletons; the top ten hold 12% to 15%. This clonotype was picked up many times. Source material: blood. This chain links TRBV12-3 or TRBV12-4 with TRBJ1-5; D call uncertain. The receptor was derived from a woman younger than 30 with Graves' hyperthyroidism. DNA of the CDR3: TGTGCCAGCAGTTTTGGACTCCCCGGCGATCAGCCCCAGCATTTT. This translates into CASSFGLPGDQPQHF.